This T cell receptor beta chain was identified in a study of T cell responses to AZD1222 COVID-19 vaccine. This clone appeared once. Germline assignment: CDR1 SGHTS and CDR2 YDEGEE. The CDR3 consists of 15 residues. Trimming cost V 3 bases and J 4 bases; bases outside gene matches: 9. Only in-frame clones appear in the TCRdb table, and some are missing; sequencing was by immunoSEQ multiplex PCR. The table includes some 120,000 clones, more than 85% detected once. Sequenced material: peripheral blood, taken on day 0 of MenACWY control vaccination. The sequence derives from an adult in good health. This sequence joins TRBV5-8 and TRBJ1-2; 7 positions match TRBD1. The CDR3 DNA sequence: TGTGCCAGCAGCTCGGGGACAGTTAGGAGCTATGGCTACACCTTC. This encodes CASSSGTVRSYGYTF.